This T cell receptor (beta chain) originates from a study of neoadjuvant anti-PD-1 for oral cavity cancer. Stage II-IVA oral cavity squamous cell carcinoma was new and untreated by systemic or radiation therapy. These oral cavity squamous cell carcinomas were HPV-negative and locally advanced. This clone was counted between two and nine times. Assay used: immunoSEQ multiplex PCR; TCRdb lists only in-frame clones, some missing. The data show 11,000 to 15,000 clones, about 70% seen once. The receptor was isolated from a person between 40 and 80 years old with oral cavity squamous cell carcinoma. Sequences were derived from PBMCs, sampled before nivolumab (anti-PD-1) treatment.

The CDR3 sequence is CASSQGVGYNEQFF. The CDR3 region has the DNA TGTGCCAGCAGCCAGGGAGTCGGGTACAATGAGCAGTTCTTC. The chain couples TRBV4-2 to TRBJ2-1, with a possible D match to TRBD2 (5 bases). This CDR3 is built from 14 residues. V lost 3 bases to trimming and J lost 4 bases, with 10 bases between them. Germline V gives CDR1 LGHNA, CDR2 YNFKEQ.